Sequencing of this T cell receptor (beta chain) was carried out in a study of blood T cells in healthy people across ages. Study-wide findings and caveats: More naive CD4+ cells and higher diversity were found in long-lived than in aged donors. Strong correlation was found linking TCR beta diversity to naive T cell percentage.

The CDR3 is 15 amino acids. V lost 6 bases and J lost 0; bases outside the gene matches: 5. Per germline, CDR1 MNHEY and CDR2 SMNVEV (reference sequence). As to this clonotype: What it recognizes is unknown.

The use of a sample-barcoded 5' primer and a J-beta primer mix characterized a second PCR of about 6 to 11 cycles. From each sample, at least 3 million paired-end reads containing CDR3 were obtained. TCRdb recomputed calls from the 5' RACE reads with MiXCR, one row per CDR3 protein. The sample contains nearly 1 million distinct CDR3 sequences, about 51% of which appear only once. This TCR was sampled from a woman aged 55-69 years in good health. Source material: blood. The chain couples TRBV27 to TRBJ2-7, with 10 nucleotides matching TRBD2. CDR3 nucleotides: TGTGCCAGCAGGGCCCTAGCGGGAGTCTCCTACGAGCAGTACTTC. Its translation: CASRALAGVSYEQYF.